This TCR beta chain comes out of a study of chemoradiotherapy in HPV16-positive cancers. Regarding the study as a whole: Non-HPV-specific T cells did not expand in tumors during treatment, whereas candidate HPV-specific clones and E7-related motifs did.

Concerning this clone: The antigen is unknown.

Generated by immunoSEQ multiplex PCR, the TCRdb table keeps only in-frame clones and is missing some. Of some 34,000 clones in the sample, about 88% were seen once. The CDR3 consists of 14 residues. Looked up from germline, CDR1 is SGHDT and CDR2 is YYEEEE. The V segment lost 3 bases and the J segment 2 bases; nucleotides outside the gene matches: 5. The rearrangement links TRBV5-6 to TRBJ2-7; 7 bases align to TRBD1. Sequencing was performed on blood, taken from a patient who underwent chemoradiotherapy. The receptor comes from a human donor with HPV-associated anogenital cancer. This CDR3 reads CASSSLGTAYEQYF. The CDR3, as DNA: TGTGCCAGCAGCTCGCTCGGGACAGCCTACGAGCAGTACTTC.